These 16 T cell receptor beta chains came from one sample sequenced in a study of T cell responses to AZD1222 COVID-19 vaccine. Using immunoSEQ multiplex PCR, the repertoire was profiled, and TCRdb retains in-frame clones only, with some absent. The data contain approximately 130,000 clones, approximately 91% of them singletons. This material consisted of peripheral blood, taken on day 0 of AZD1222 vaccination. The receptor set was obtained from an adult in good health.

This clone was recorded once. The rearrangement joins TRBV18 to TRBJ1-3; 8 bases align to TRBD1. V dropped 4 bases and J dropped 0; count of bases not matched to a gene: 5. CDR1 is KGHSH and CDR2 is LQKENI in the germline V gene. This CDR3 region has 16 residues. In nucleotides, the CDR3 is TGTGCCAGCTCACGGGACAGGACCGACTCTGGAAACACCATATATTTT. Its translation: CASSRDRTDSGNTIYF.

This clone showed up just once. The chain carries TRBV3-1 (or the pseudogene TRBV3-2) and TRBJ2-7; unclear D gene. This CDR3 contains 13 residues. Germline V gene lookup returns CDR1 LGHDT and CDR2 YNNKEL (reference sequence). V lost 1 base, J lost 6 bases, and 10 bases lay in between. CDR3 nucleotides: TGTGCCAGCAGCCAAGCGGTTGTAACCGAGCAGTACTTC. Its translation: CASSQAVVTEQYF.

V is TRBV19 and J is TRBJ1-5; D is undetermined. The length of the CDR3 is 16 residues. V shed 0 bases and J shed 0 bases, with 9 bases lying between them. Per germline, CDR1 LNHDA and CDR2 SQIVND (reference sequence). CDR3 bases: TGTGCCAGTAGTATAGAGGTTAGTGGTAGCAATCAGCCCCAGCATTTT. Translation gives CASSIEVSGSNQPQHF.

The chain links TRBV10-3 to TRBJ1-5; D remains unclear. CDR3 length: 16 amino acids. CDR1 ENHRY and CDR2 SYGVKD come from the germline V gene. V gave up 4 bases and J gave up 6 bases, with 19 bases separating them. CDR3 DNA: TGTGCCATCAGTGTGAGAGAAATTATAGCGGGTCAGCCCCAGCATTTT. Protein: CAISVREIIAGQPQHF.

J is TRBJ1-2 and V is TRBV3-1 (or the pseudogene TRBV3-2); D is ambiguous. CDR3 size: 13 residues. The V end lost 6 bases, the J end lost 4 bases, and 12 bases lay between the germline ends. Per germline, CDR1 LGHDT and CDR2 YNNKEL (reference sequence). CDR3 sequence (DNA): TGTGCCAGCAGTCCAGACGGAAGCTATGGCTACACCTTC. Its protein product is CASSPDGSYGYTF.

The CDR3 loop reads CASSLIDQPQHF. The CDR3 bases are TGTGCCAGCAGCTTAATCGATCAGCCCCAGCATTTT. This chain uses TRBV7-2 with TRBJ1-5; D remains ambiguous. Germline CDR1 and CDR2: SGHTA and FQGNSA. V shed 2 bases and J shed 5 bases, with 4 bases lying between them. The CDR3 is 12 residues long.

V is TRBV13 and J is TRBJ2-7; D is uncertain. V lost 5 bases and J lost 4, with 9 bases in between. CDR1 and CDR2 (germline): PRHDT, FYEKMQ (reference sequence). There are 12 residues in the CDR3. The CDR3 DNA reads as TGTGCCAGCAGCCGAGTCCCATACGAGCAGTACTTC. This encodes CASSRVPYEQYF.

This clone has just one count. This sequence joins TRBV18 and TRBJ2-7, with a weak D call TRBD1 (6 bases). This CDR3 is built from 13 residues. Germline CDR1 reads KGHSH; CDR2 reads LQKENI. V lost 4 bases and J 4 bases, leaving 11 bases between the germline ends. In DNA form, the CDR3 reads TGTGCCAGCTCACGAACAGGGATTTACGAGCAGTACTTC. Translating it yields CASSRTGIYEQYF.

The chain employs TRBV5-1 and TRBJ1-6; TRBD1 matches 11 bases. Germline CDR1 reads SGHRS; CDR2 reads YFSETQ. The CDR3 totals 16 residues. Losses at the gene ends were 4 bases for V and 6 bases for J; bases not matched to a gene: 6. The CDR3 bases are TGCGCCAGCAGCACGGACAGGGGGCGGTTTAATTCACCCCTCCACTTT. This sequence encodes CASSTDRGRFNSPLHF.

The chain couples TRBV9 to TRBJ1-6; a possible D gene is TRBD1 (6 bases). V was clipped by 6 bases and J by 9 bases, with 10 bases between them. Per the germline V gene, CDR1 is SGDLS and CDR2 is YYNGEE. The CDR3 sequence is 12 residues long. CDR3 in DNA: TGTGCCAGCACCGCGACAGGTTCACCCCTCCACTTT. Translation: CASTATGSPLHF.

The chain has TRBV7-2 and TRBJ1-1, with D uncertain. CDR3 size: 14 residues. Looked up from germline, CDR1 is SGHTA and CDR2 is FQGNSA. V lost 0 bases and J 1 base, leaving 6 bases between the germline ends. Here the CDR3 DNA reads TGTGCCAGCAGCTTAGCGGCAGCGAACACTGAAGCTTTCTTT. It encodes CASSLAAANTEAFF.

This clone was picked up one time. The chain uses TRBV5-4 and TRBJ2-5; 9 bases fit TRBD2. The CDR3 has 15 amino acids. Germline V CDR1 and CDR2: SGHNT, YYREEE (reference sequence). J gave up 5 bases and V 3 bases, and 8 bases lay outside the gene matches. The CDR3 DNA is TGTGCCAGCAGCTGGTTAGCGGGAGATGCCGAGACCCAGTACTTC. This sequence encodes CASSWLAGDAETQYF.

There are a few counts of this clone. The V and J genes are TRBV18 and TRBJ1-5; D remains unclear. The CDR3 has 14 residues. V gave up 2 bases and J gave up 4 bases, with 9 bases separating them. Germline V gene lookup returns CDR1 KGHSH and CDR2 LQKENI. DNA for the CDR3: TGTGCCAGCTCACCAGGGCAGACTAATCAGCCCCAGCATTTT. It translates to CASSPGQTNQPQHF.

The chain links TRBV27 to TRBJ1-2; D is possibly TRBD1 (6 bases). CDR3 length equals 16 residues. The V end lost 1 base, the J end lost 0 bases, and 12 bases lay between the germline ends. Germline V gene sequence: CDR1 MNHEY, CDR2 SMNVEV (reference sequence). CDR3 in amino acids: CASSLYRQGTNYGYTF. In DNA, the CDR3 is TGTGCCAGCAGTTTATATCGGCAGGGGACTAACTATGGCTACACCTTC.

The genes are TRBV11-2 and TRBJ2-3; D is uncertain. Germline CDR1 is SGHAT and CDR2 is FQNNGV. Trimming removed 1 base at V and 0 bases at J, with 14 bases between. The CDR3 has 17 residues. The CDR3 DNA follows: TGTGCCAGCAGCTTAGTTTTGAGTGCGGAGAGCACAGATACGCAGTATTTT. It encodes CASSLVLSAESTDTQYF.

This chain joins TRBV27 and TRBJ2-3; D is uncertain. This CDR3 has 13 amino acids. Germline V gene lookup returns CDR1 MNHEY and CDR2 SMNVEV (reference sequence). V gave up 3 bases and J gave up 8 bases, with 12 bases separating them. CDR3 coding DNA: TGTGCCAGCAGTTTCTCCCAGGCCGTTACGCAGTATTTT. Its protein is CASSFSQAVTQYF.